This TCR beta chain came from a study of tumor-infiltrating lymphocytes in oesophageal squamous cell carcinoma (dated by TCRdb to the mid-2010s). This clonotype was found a few times. Its antigen remains unidentified. Base-call qualities are not available, and no considerably larger clone is one nucleotide away. The library was produced with PCR. The reads were generated on an Illumina HiSeq 1500. TCRdb's own reprocessing of the public reads used fastp at Q25 and MiXCR and kept productive beta chains. Records with the same CDR3 protein are collapsed into one entry carrying the most frequent genes and DNA. The sample table shows about 11,000 distinct CDR3 sequences, and 52% are seen once. 15% to 20% of the sample rests with the top ten. The CDR3 holds 14 amino acids from the cysteine to the phenylalanine. Only the CDR3 DNA is retained, 42 bases long and in frame from the first base. Relative to germline, V is 6 bases shorter and J is 14 bases shorter, with 20 bases between their ends. From a lookup of the germline V gene, CDR1 and CDR2 are MNHNS and SASEGT.

Sequencing used esophageal tumor tissue. The receptor was derived from a female donor with esophageal squamous cell carcinoma. The receptor chain draws on TRBV6-1 and TRBJ1-6; no D gene can be assigned with confidence. CDR3 region: CASSPGMGKVALHF. The sequenced DNA: TGTGCCAGCAGCCCGGGGATGGGAAAGGTGGCCCTCCACTTT.